This TCR beta chain comes out of a study of blood T cell repertoires in COVID-19. CDR1 is LNHDA, CDR2 SQIVND, per germline (reference sequence). CDR3 length: 13 amino acids. The V segment lost 3 bases and the J segment 3 bases; nucleotides outside the gene matches: 0. In the study's own analysis: The assay estimated nucleated cells by amplifying reference gene primers. The table came from immunoSEQ multiplex PCR; TCRdb's copy has only in-frame clones and leaves some out. For V, J and clone size, that table is used; D and trimming come from the DNA. Of more than 65,000 clones in the sample, roughly four fifths are singletons; the top ten hold approximately 7%.

The receptor was derived from a human donor in a cohort sampled during active COVID-19. Material for sequencing was peripheral blood. The J gene is TRBJ1-1, the V gene TRBV19; 8 nucleotides align to TRBD1. The CDR3 loop reads CASSMTGDTEAFF. The CDR3 coding sequence is TGTGCCAGTAGTATGACAGGGGACACTGAAGCTTTCTTT.